The following is a T cell receptor beta chain sequence with its context. Its specificity is unknown. Germline assignment: CDR1 SGDLS and CDR2 YYNGEE. Germline trimming cut 3 bases from V and 3 bases from J; bases unmatched to any gene: 4. This CDR3 comprises 15 residues. Sequenced by immunoSEQ multiplex PCR; TCRdb stores in-frame clones only, minus some. The repertoire consists of a few hundred thousand clones, with 80% to 90% occurring once and the leading ten covering around 1%. The data are from a study of cytomegalovirus exposure and HLA in healthy donors. As for the study in general: The approximately 110 validation repertoires, a later analysis reported, used the same platform as the approximately 670 repertoires from the first cohort.

Study-wide findings and caveats: The tendency of first-cohort TCR clusters to co-occur in the 120 or so validation repertoires was identified by a subsequent analysis.

This TCR derives from a woman in her late teens or twenties in good health and CMV-seronegative. The specimen sequenced was PBMCs. The rearrangement uses TRBV9 and TRBJ2-7; TRBD2 agrees at 12 bases. The CDR3 DNA reads TGTGCCAGCAGCGCGACTAGCGGGAGCCACTACGAGCAGTACTTC. Protein: CASSATSGSHYEQYF.